The 5 T cell receptor beta chains given below trace back to one sample, sequenced in a study of blood T cells in healthy people across ages. Then a second PCR, running roughly 7 to 11 cycles, was carried out with a sample-barcoded 5' primer and a J-beta primer mix. One entry per CDR3 protein, called by TCRdb with MiXCR from the 5' RACE reads. There are 2 million or so distinct CDR3 sequences in the sample; about 50% occur only once, and around 2.1% lies in the top ten. The specimen was blood. The source is a woman aged 40 to 50 in good health.

This clonotype has only a few counts. A read error may account for a junction end that differs from germline. This chain joins TRBV4-3 and TRBJ2-1; 8 bases map to TRBD2. This CDR3 region has 12 residues. Germline CDR1 LGHNA, CDR2 YSLEER. CDR3 region: CASSKDGGAKFF. CDR3 sequence (DNA): TGCGCCAGCAGCAAAGACGGGGGGGCTAAGTTCTTC.

The genes are TRBV4-2 and TRBJ2-1; no reliable D call. The CDR3 has 12 amino acids. Germline lookup yields CDR1 LGHNA and CDR2 YNFKEQ. The V end lost 3 bases, the J end lost 7 bases, and 7 bases lay between the germline ends. CDR3 in amino acids: CASSHLDNEQFF. CDR3 DNA sequence: TGTGCCAGCAGCCATCTAGATAATGAGCAGTTCTTC.

The gene calls are TRBV6-5 and TRBJ1-2; 7 nucleotides match TRBD1. Germline assignment: CDR1 MNHEY and CDR2 SVGAGI. This CDR3 has 13 residues. Germline trimming cut 5 bases from V and 4 bases from J; bases unmatched to any gene: 4. The CDR3 reads CASSPTGFYGYTF. Written as DNA, the CDR3 is TGTGCCAGCAGTCCGACAGGGTTCTATGGCTACACCTTC.

The CDR3 DNA follows: TGTGCCAGCAGCTTATCACCGTACGTGGGCTACGAGCAGTACTTC. As protein: CASSLSPYVGYEQYF. The genes are TRBV7-2 and TRBJ2-7; D not resolved. Germline V gives CDR1 SGHTA, CDR2 FQGNSA. The CDR3 is made up of 15 amino acids. The V end lost 2 bases, the J end lost 3 bases, and 14 bases lay between the germline ends. The entire variable domain, with the rest obtained from reference TRBV7-2 and TRBJ2-7, is as follows: GAGVSQSPSNKVTEKGKDVELRCDPISGHTALYWYRQSLGQGLEFLIYFQGNSAPDKSGLPSDRFSAERTGGSVSTLTIQRTQQEDSAVYLCASSLSPYVGYEQYFGPGTRLTVT.

This chain uses TRBV7-2 with TRBJ1-2; 11 bases match TRBD1. The CDR3 runs 19 residues. Germline CDR1 SGHTA, CDR2 FQGNSA. The V gene end was trimmed by 2 bases and the J gene end by 1 base; junction bases not matched to a gene: 12. In nucleotides, the CDR3 is TGTGCCAGCAGCTTAAGGGGGACAGGGGGAGCCTCCTTTAACTATGGCTACACCTTC. This encodes CASSLRGTGGASFNYGYTF.